These T cell receptor beta chains were read from a single sample in a study of identical twins. Via MiXCR, TCRdb re-called the 5' RACE reads, giving one row per CDR3 protein. The table has hundreds of thousands of distinct CDR3 sequences, about 8.3% seen once. The same sample was also used in a study of yellow fever vaccine responses in identical twins.

Sequenced: memory (CD45RO+) T cells sorted from blood. Receptors originate from a woman between 18 and 29 years old in good health. CDR3s include the opening cysteine and the closing phenylalanine or tryptophan. D genes are given only for firm matches. Some rows mark clone size as missing; the rest say once, few, many or name a class of expanded clone.

CDR3aa	CDR3nt	j_gene	d_gene	abundance	v_gene
CASSRTSSGGSTDTQYF	TGTGCCAGCAGCCGGACCTCTTCGGGAGGGAGCACAGATACGCAGTATTTT	TRBJ2-3	TRBD2	-	TRBV6-1
CASSWTPTTNEKLFF	TGTGCCAGCAGTTGGACGCCCACAACTAATGAAAAACTGTTTTTT	TRBJ1-4	-	-	TRBV6-5
CASSPGTGGLDQETQYF	TGTGCCAGCAGCCCCGGGACAGGGGGGCTAGACCAAGAGACCCAGTACTTC	TRBJ2-5	TRBD1	few	TRBV11-2
CASSVNLNTEAFF	TGTGCCAGCAGCGTAAATCTGAACACTGAAGCTTTCTTT	TRBJ1-1	-	-	TRBV9
CSGILAGVQDTQYF	TGCAGCGGGATCCTAGCGGGAGTACAAGATACGCAGTATTTT	TRBJ2-3	TRBD2	-	TRBV29-1
CASSLSARETQYF	TGCGCCAGCAGCCTTTCCGCTCGGGAGACCCAGTACTTC	TRBJ2-5	-	-	TRBV4-1
CATTGGVSTDTQYF	TGTGCCACCACCGGCGGGGTCAGCACAGATACGCAGTATTTT	TRBJ2-3	-	-	TRBV10-3
CASSSGQGDIQYF	TGTGCCAGCAGCTCGGGACAGGGTGACATTCAGTACTTC	TRBJ2-4	TRBD1	few	TRBV7-3
CASSPSADRGNEQFF	TGTGCCAGCAGCCCATCGGCGGACAGGGGCAATGAGCAGTTCTTC	TRBJ2-1	TRBD1	-	TRBV9
CASSSGGLAGPSTDTQYF	TGTGCCAGCAGCTCGGGCGGACTAGCGGGACCTAGCACAGATACGCAGTATTTT	TRBJ2-3	TRBD2	-	TRBV5-6
CASTKDEHNEQFF	TGTGCCAGCACCAAAGACGAACACAATGAGCAGTTCTTC	TRBJ2-1	-	-	TRBV6-1
CASSQVLGSSPQHF	TGTGCCAGCAGCCAAGTTCTAGGATCGTCGCCCCAGCATTTT	TRBJ1-5	-	few	TRBV3-1
CASSSGGTRYNSPLHF	TGTGCCAGTAGTAGTGGGGGGACACGCTATAATTCACCCCTCCACTTT	TRBJ1-6	-	few	TRBV19
CASSLGTSGPTDTQYF	TGTGCCAGCAGCCTGGGGACTAGCGGGCCGACAGATACGCAGTATTTT	TRBJ2-3	TRBD2	few	TRBV7-3
CSANDFRVRDGYTF	TGCAGTGCCAACGACTTCAGGGTGCGGGATGGCTACACCTTC	TRBJ1-2	-	few	TRBV20-1
CSASGPFSGGWNEQFF	TGCAGTGCTAGTGGCCCCTTCAGCGGGGGTTGGAATGAGCAGTTCTTC	TRBJ2-1	TRBD2	-	TRBV20-1
CASSPGRGRGNTGELFF	TGTGCCAGCAGCCCCGGCCGGGGGCGAGGGAACACCGGGGAGCTGTTTTTT	TRBJ2-2	-	-	TRBV14
CASSDQFPSDQETQYF	TGTGCCAGCAGTGATCAATTCCCTTCGGACCAAGAGACCCAGTACTTC	TRBJ2-5	-	many	TRBV25-1
CASSHRGNYAYNEQFF	TGTGCCAGCAGCCATCGCGGTAACTACGCCTACAATGAGCAGTTCTTC	TRBJ2-1	-	-	TRBV7-9
CSAREQARNTIYF	TGCAGTGCTAGAGAACAGGCAAGAAACACCATATATTTT	TRBJ1-3	-	-	TRBV20-1
CATSGGAGSSTDTQYF	TGTGCCACCTCGGGGGGTGCGGGGTCTAGCACAGATACGCAGTATTTT	TRBJ2-3	TRBD2	few	TRBV24-1
CASSFSGGQETQYF	TGTGCCAGCAGTTTTAGCGGGGGGCAAGAGACCCAGTACTTC	TRBJ2-5	TRBD2	-	TRBV28
CASSYGTSGIQETQYF	TGTGCCAGCAGCTACGGGACTAGCGGGATACAAGAGACCCAGTACTTC	TRBJ2-5	TRBD2	-	TRBV7-8
CASSSGVGANVLTF	TGTGCCAGCAGTTCCGGGGTTGGGGCCAACGTCCTGACTTTC	TRBJ2-6	-	once	TRBV2
CASSLRQGLNKDTEAFF	TGTGCCAGCAGCTTAAGACAGGGATTGAATAAGGACACTGAAGCTTTCTTT	TRBJ1-1	TRBD1	-	TRBV11-2
CASRPRQHSTDTQYF	TGTGCCAGTAGGCCACGACAGCATAGCACAGATACGCAGTATTTT	TRBJ2-3	-	-	TRBV19
CASNTWTGRDQPQHF	TGTGCCAGTAACACCTGGACAGGGCGAGATCAGCCCCAGCATTTT	TRBJ1-5	TRBD1	-	TRBV19
CASSLSHVSGYTF	TGTGCCAGCAGCTTGAGTCACGTTAGTGGCTACACCTTC	TRBJ1-2	-	few	TRBV5-5
CASSPRLGGEQFF	TGTGCCAGCAGTCCCAGACTGGGGGGTGAGCAGTTCTTC	TRBJ2-1	-	few	TRBV6-1